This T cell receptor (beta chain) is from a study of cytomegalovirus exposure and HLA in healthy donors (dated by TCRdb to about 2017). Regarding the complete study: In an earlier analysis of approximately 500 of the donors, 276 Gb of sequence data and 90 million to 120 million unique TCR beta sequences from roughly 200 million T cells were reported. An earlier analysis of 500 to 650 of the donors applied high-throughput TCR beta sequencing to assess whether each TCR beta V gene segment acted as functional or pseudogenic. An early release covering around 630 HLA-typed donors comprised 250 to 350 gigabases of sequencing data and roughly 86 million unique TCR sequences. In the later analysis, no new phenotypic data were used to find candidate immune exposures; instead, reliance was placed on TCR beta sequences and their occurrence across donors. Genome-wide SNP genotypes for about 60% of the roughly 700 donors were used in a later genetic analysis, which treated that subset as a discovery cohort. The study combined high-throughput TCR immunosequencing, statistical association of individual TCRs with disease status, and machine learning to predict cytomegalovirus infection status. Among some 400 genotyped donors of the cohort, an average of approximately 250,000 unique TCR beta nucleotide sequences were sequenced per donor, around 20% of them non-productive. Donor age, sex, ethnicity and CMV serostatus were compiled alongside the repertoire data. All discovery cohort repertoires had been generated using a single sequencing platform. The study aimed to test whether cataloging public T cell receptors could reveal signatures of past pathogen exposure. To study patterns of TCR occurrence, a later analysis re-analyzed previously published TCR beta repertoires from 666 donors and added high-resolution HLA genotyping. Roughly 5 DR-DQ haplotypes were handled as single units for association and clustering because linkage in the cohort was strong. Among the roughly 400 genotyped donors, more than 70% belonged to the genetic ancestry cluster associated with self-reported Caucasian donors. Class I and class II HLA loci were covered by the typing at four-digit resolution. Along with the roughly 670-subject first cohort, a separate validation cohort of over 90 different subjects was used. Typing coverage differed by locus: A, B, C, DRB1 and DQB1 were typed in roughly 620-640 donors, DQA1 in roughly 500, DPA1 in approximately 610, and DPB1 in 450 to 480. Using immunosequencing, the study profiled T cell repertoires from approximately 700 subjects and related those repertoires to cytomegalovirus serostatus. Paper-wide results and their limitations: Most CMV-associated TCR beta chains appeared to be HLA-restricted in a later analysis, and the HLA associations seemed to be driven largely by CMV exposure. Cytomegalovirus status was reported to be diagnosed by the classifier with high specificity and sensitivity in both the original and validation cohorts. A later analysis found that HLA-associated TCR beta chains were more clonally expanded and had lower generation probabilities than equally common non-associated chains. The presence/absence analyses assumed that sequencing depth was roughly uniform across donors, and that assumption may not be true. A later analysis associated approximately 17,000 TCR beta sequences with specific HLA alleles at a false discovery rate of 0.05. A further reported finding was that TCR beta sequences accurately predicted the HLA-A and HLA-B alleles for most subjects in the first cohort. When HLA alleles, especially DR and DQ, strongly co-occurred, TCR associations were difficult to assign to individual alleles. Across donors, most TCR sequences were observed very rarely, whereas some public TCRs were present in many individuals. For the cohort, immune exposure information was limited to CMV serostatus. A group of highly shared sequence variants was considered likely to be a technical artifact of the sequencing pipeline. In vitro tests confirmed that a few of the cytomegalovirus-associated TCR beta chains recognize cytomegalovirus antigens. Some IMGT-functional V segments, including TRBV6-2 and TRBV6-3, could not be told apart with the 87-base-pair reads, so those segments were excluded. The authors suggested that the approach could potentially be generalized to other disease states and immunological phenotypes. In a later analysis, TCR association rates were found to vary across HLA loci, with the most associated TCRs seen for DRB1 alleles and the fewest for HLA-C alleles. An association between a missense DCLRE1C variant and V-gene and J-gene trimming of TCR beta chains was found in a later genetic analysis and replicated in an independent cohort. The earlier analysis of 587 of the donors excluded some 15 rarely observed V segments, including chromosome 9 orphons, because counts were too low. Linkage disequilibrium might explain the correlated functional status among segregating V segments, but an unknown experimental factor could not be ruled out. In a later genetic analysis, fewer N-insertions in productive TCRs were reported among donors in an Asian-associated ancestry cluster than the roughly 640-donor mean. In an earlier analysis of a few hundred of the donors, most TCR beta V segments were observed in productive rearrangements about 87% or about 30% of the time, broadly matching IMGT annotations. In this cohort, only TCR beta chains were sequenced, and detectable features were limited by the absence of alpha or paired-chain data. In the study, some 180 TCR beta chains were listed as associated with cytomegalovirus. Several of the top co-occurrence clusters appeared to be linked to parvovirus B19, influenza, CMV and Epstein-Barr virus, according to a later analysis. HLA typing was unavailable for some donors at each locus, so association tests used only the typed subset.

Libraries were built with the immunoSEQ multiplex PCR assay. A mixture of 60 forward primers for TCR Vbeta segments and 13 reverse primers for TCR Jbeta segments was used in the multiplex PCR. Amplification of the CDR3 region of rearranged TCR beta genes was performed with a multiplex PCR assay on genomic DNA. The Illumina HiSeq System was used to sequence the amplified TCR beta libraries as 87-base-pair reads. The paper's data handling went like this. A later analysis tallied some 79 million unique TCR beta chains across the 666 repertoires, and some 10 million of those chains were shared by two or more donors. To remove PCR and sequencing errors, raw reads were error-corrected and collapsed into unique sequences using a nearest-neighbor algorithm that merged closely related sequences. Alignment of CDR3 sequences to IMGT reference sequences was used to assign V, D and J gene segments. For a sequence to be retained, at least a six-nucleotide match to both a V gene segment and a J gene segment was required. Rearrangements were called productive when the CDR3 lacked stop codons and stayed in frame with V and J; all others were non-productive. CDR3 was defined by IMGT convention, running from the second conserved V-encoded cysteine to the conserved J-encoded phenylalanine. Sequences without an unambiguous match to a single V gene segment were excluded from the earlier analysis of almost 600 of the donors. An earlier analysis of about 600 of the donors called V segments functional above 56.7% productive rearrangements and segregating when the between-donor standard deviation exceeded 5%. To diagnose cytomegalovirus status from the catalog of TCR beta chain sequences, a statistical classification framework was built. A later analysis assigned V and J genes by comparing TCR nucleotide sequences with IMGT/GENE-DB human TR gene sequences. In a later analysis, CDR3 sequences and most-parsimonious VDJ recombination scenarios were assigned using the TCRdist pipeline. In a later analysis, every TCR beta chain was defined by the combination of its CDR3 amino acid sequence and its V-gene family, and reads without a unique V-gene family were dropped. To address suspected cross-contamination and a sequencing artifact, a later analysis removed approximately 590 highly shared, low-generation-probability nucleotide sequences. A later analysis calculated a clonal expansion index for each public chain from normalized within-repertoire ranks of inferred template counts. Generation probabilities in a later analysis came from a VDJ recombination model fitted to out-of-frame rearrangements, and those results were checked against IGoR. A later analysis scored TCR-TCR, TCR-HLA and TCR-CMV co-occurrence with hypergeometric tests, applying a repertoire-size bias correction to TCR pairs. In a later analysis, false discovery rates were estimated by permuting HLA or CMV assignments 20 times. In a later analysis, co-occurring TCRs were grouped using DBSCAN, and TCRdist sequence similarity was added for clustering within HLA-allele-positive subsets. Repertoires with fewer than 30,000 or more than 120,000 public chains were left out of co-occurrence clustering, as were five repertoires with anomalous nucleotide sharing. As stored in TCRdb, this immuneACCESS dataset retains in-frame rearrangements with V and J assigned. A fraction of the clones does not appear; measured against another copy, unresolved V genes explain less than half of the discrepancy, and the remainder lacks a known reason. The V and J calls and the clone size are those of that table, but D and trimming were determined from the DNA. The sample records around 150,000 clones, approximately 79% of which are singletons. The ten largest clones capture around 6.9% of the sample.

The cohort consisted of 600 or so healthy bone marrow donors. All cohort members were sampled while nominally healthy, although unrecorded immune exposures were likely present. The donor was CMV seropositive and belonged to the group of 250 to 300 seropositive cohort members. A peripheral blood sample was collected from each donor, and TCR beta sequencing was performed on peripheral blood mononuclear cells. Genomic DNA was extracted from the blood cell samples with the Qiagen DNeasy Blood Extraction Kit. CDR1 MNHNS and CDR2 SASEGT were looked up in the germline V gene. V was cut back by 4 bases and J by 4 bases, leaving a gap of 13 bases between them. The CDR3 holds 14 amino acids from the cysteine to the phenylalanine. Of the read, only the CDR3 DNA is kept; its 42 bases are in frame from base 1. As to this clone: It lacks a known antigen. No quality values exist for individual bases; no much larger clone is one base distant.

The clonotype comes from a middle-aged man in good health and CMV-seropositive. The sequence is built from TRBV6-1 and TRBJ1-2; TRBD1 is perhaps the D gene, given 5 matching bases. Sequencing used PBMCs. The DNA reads TGTGCCAGCAGTGTTGACGGACAACTCTATGGCTACACCTTC. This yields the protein CASSVDGQLYGYTF.